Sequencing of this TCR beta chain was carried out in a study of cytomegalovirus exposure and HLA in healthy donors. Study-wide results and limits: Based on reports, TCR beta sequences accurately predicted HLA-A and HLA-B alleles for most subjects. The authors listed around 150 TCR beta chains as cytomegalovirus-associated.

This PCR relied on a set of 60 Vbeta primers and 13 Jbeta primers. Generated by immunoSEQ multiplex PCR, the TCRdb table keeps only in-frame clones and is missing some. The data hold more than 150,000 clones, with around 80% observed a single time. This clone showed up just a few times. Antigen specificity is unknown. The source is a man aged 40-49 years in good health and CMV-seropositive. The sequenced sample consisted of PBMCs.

The CDR3 reads CASSHTPAIEDEKLFF. CDR3 in DNA: TGTGCCAGCAGCCATACCCCTGCGATTGAGGATGAAAAACTGTTTTTT. V usage is TRBV28 and J usage is TRBJ1-4, with D unresolved. V lost 6 bases and J 6 bases, leaving 20 bases between the germline ends. Per the germline V gene, CDR1 is MDHEN and CDR2 is SYDVKM. CDR3 length: 16 residues.